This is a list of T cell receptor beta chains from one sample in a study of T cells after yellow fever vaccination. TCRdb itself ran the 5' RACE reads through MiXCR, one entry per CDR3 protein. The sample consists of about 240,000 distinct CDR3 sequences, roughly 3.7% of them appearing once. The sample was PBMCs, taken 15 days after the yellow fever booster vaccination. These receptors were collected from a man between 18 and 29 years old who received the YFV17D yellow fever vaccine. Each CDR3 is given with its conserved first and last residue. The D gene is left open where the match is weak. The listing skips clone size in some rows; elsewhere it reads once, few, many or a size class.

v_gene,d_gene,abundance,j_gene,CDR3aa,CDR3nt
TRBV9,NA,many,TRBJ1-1,CASSVENLSTEAFF,TGTGCCAGCAGCGTAGAGAACCTGAGCACTGAAGCTTTCTTT
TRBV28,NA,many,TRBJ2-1,CASCVGVLNEQFF,TGTGCCAGTTGTGTTGGGGTACTCAATGAGCAGTTCTTC
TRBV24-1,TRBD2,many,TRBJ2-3,CATSDSSGGIADTQYF,TGTGCCACCAGTGATTCTAGCGGGGGGATTGCAGATACGCAGTATTTT
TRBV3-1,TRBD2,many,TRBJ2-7,CASSQAAGGFYEQYF,TGTGCCAGCAGCCAAGCAGCGGGGGGCTTCTACGAGCAGTACTTC
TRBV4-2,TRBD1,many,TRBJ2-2,CASSQGHRGAGELFF,TGTGCCAGCAGCCAAGGTCACAGGGGCGCCGGGGAGCTGTTTTTT
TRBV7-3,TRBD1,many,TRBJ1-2,CASSSDRGLGYTF,TGTGCCAGCAGCTCGGACAGGGGTTTAGGCTACACCTTC
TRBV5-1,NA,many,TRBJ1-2,CASSGPIGTDYGYTF,TGCGCCAGCAGCGGACCGATAGGGACGGACTATGGCTACACCTTC
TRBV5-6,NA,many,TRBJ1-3,CASSAGTTRSGNTIYF,TGTGCCAGCAGCGCGGGAACAACTCGCTCCGGAAACACCATATATTTT
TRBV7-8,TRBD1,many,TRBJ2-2,CASSLSGTGIRTGELFF,TGTGCCAGCAGCTTATCCGGGACAGGTATTAGGACCGGGGAGCTGTTTTTT
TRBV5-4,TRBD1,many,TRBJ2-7,CASSTGTASYEQYF,TGTGCCAGCAGCACCGGGACAGCCTCCTACGAGCAGTACTTC
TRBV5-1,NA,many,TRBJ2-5,CASSISGYQETQYF,TGCGCCAGCAGCATATCAGGGTACCAAGAGACCCAGTACTTC
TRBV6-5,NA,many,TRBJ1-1,CASSYQGLKNTEAFF,TGTGCCAGCAGTTACCAAGGGTTAAAGAACACTGAAGCTTTCTTT
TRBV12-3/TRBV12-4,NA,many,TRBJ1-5,CASKSGTRQNQPQHF,TGTGCCAGCAAATCCGGGACAAGGCAAAATCAGCCCCAGCATTTT
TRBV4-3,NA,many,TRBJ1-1,CASSQESRGMNTEAFF,TGCGCCAGCAGCCAAGAATCCCGGGGGATGAACACTGAAGCTTTCTTT
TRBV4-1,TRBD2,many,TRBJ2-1,CASSQSPSGGTKGEQFF,TGCGCCAGCAGCCAAAGTCCTAGCGGGGGTACCAAGGGTGAGCAGTTCTTC
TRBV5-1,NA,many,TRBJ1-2,CASSFSPAGNYGYTF,TGCGCCAGCAGCTTTTCTCCTGCCGGTAACTATGGCTACACCTTC
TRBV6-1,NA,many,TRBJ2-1,CASSHNGREQFF,TGTGCCAGCAGTCACAATGGGCGTGAGCAGTTCTTC
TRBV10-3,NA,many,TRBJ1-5,CAISESMQPQHF,TGTGCCATCAGTGAGTCAATGCAGCCCCAGCATTTT
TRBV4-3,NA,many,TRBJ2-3,CASSQGSGVVGTDTQYF,TGCGCCAGCAGCCAAGGCTCAGGGGTGGTGGGCACAGATACGCAGTATTTT
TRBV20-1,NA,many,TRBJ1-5,CSARVLRNGPNQPQHF,TGCAGTGCTAGAGTTCTAAGGAACGGTCCAAATCAGCCCCAGCATTTT
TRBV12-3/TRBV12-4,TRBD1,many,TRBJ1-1,CASRRRGRGEAFF,TGTGCCAGCAGACGGAGGGGGCGCGGTGAAGCTTTCTTT
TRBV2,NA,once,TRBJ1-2,CASSLGPGGGYGYTF,TGTGCCAGCAGTCTTGGTCCCGGTGGGGGCTATGGCTACACCTTC
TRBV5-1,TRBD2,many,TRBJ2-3,CASSFSPTSGGADTQYF,TGCGCCAGCAGCTTTTCCCCGACTAGCGGGGGCGCAGATACGCAGTATTTT
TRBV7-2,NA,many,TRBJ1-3,CASSVQSSGNTIYF,TGTGCCAGCAGCGTACAGAGCTCTGGAAACACCATATATTTT
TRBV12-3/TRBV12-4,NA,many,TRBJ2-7,CASTSGTTYEQYF,TGTGCCAGCACCTCGGGGACCACCTACGAGCAGTACTTC
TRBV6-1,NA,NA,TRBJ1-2,CASSEPLYYYGYTF,TGTGCCAGCAGTGAACCTCTCTACTACTATGGCTACACCTTC
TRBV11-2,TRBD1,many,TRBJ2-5,CASSKGTGGQETQYF,TGTGCCAGCAGCAAGGGGACAGGGGGCCAAGAGACCCAGTACTTC
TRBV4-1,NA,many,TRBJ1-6,CASSQQGRLNSPLHF,TGCGCCAGCAGCCAACAGGGACGGTTAAATTCACCCCTCCACTTT
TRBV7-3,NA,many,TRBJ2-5,CASSLTMDSGETQYF,TGTGCCAGCAGCTTAACTATGGACAGTGGGGAGACCCAGTACTTC
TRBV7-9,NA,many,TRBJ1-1,CASSLARWHRDEAFF,TGTGCCAGCAGCTTAGCGCGGTGGCACAGGGATGAAGCTTTCTTT
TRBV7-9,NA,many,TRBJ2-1,CASSFNPLGGAVYNEQFF,TGTGCCAGCAGCTTCAACCCCCTAGGGGGGGCCGTCTACAATGAGCAGTTCTTC
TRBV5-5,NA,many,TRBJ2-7,CASSRGTVKSYEQYF,TGTGCCAGCAGCCGCGGGACAGTTAAGTCGTACGAGCAGTACTTC
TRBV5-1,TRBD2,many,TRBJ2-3,CASSLAKAGVTDTQYF,TGCGCCAGCAGCTTGGCCAAAGCGGGGGTCACAGATACGCAGTATTTT
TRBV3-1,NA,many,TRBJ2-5,CASSQSRGVYYF,TGTGCCAGCAGCCAATCACGGGGAGTTTATTACTTC
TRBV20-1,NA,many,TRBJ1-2,CGGSGPTYGYTF,TGCGGAGGGTCGGGCCCAACCTATGGCTACACCTTC
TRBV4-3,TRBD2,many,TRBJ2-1,CASSQPSGGVNEQFF,TGCGCCAGCAGCCAACCTAGCGGGGGGGTAAATGAGCAGTTCTTC